A selection of T cell receptor beta chains follows, all from one sample in a study of cytotoxic CD8 clonotypes in ibrutinib-treated CLL. Profiling relied on immunoSEQ multiplex PCR, and the TCRdb table lists in-frame clones only, not all of them. The sample yields some 150,000 clones, roughly 83% seen once. Source: PBMCs, taken after 12 months of ibrutinib treatment. The receptors originated from a human donor with chronic lymphocytic leukemia. Both conserved end residues are part of each CDR3. D genes are given only for firm matches. Clone size appears in some rows only: once, few, many, or a class for an expanded clone.

v_gene	d_gene	j_gene	abundance	CDR3nt	CDR3aa
TRBV19	TRBD2	TRBJ2-7	few	TGTGCCAGTAGAAAAGCGGGAGGGTACGAGCAGTACTTC	CASRKAGGYEQYF
TRBV9	TRBD1	TRBJ2-1	-	TGTGCCAGCAGCACTACAGGGGTCCGAGCATACAATGAGCAGTTCTTC	CASSTTGVRAYNEQFF
TRBV7-2	TRBD2	TRBJ2-1	-	TGTGCCAGCAGCTTAGTTAGCGGGAACTCCTACAATGAGCAGTTCTTC	CASSLVSGNSYNEQFF
TRBV6-6	-	TRBJ1-3	-	TGTGCCAGCAGTTACTCATTGGGCTCTGGAAACACCATATATTTT	CASSYSLGSGNTIYF
TRBV6-5	-	TRBJ2-1	-	TGTGCCAGCAGTGGCCCCTTGGAGCAGTTCTTC	CASSGPLEQFF
TRBV4-3	TRBD1	TRBJ1-5	-	TGCGCCAGCAGCCAAGTTGTTGGCGACAGGGGCCGGTTCAGTCAGCCCCAGCATTTT	CASSQVVGDRGRFSQPQHF
TRBV10-1	-	TRBJ1-5	-	TGCGCCAGCAGTGATAGGGGAACTCAGCCCCAGCATTTT	CASSDRGTQPQHF
TRBV7-6	TRBD1	TRBJ2-5	-	TGTGCCAGCAGCTTAGTTGGGACAGGGGGTCTGAAGACCCAGTACTTC	CASSLVGTGGLKTQYF
TRBV5-1	-	TRBJ2-6	-	TGCGCCAGCAGCTTGGAAGCGGGCTCTGGGGCCAACGTCCTGACTTTC	CASSLEAGSGANVLTF
TRBV27	-	TRBJ2-7	-	TGTGCCAGCAGTTTTACACTTGGCTACGAGCAGTACTTC	CASSFTLGYEQYF
TRBV7-9	-	TRBJ2-1	few	TGTGCCAGCAGCTTAGAGGGATTCAATGAGCAGTTCTTC	CASSLEGFNEQFF
TRBV27	TRBD1	TRBJ2-2	once	TGTGCCAGCAGTCCAGGGACAGGGGGCGGGAGGGAGCTGTTTTTT	CASSPGTGGGRELFF
TRBV7-2	-	TRBJ2-7	-	TGTGCCAGCAGCTTTGGGGGGAGGTCCTACGAGCAGTACTTC	CASSFGGRSYEQYF
TRBV6-1	TRBD2	TRBJ2-5	-	TGTGCCAGCAGTGATTTTACGGGAGGAGGTGAGACCCAGTACTTC	CASSDFTGGGETQYF
TRBV7-6	-	TRBJ2-7	-	TGTGCCAGCAGCTTGGGGCCCGCTAGGGACGAGCAGTACTTC	CASSLGPARDEQYF
TRBV11-3	-	TRBJ2-1	once	TGTGCCAGCAGCTTGGGTAATTACAATGAGCAGTTCTTC	CASSLGNYNEQFF
TRBV7-2	TRBD2	TRBJ2-1	-	TGTGCCAGCAGCCGAGCGGGAGGGGACTACAATGAGCAGTTCTTC	CASSRAGGDYNEQFF
TRBV11-2	TRBD1	TRBJ2-7	-	TGTGCCAGCACCCCAGGGGGCCCCGAGCAGTACTTC	CASTPGGPEQYF
TRBV18	-	TRBJ1-1	-	TGTGCCAGCTCACCACCCGGGTCAGAGAGAGCTTTCTTT	CASSPPGSERAFF
TRBV4-2	-	TRBJ2-3	few	TGTGCCAGCAGCCAACAGGGACACAGCACAGATACGCAGTATTTT	CASSQQGHSTDTQYF
TRBV18	TRBD1	TRBJ2-1	-	TGTGCCAGCTCAAACAGACAGGGGGGTGAGCAGTTCTTC	CASSNRQGGEQFF
TRBV9	-	TRBJ2-1	-	TGTGCCAGCAGCGTAGACTTACCGTTATATAATGAGCAGTTCTTC	CASSVDLPLYNEQFF
TRBV27	TRBD2	TRBJ2-7	-	TGTGCCAGCAGTTGGGCTAGCGGAGATAGTTGGCCCTACGAGCAGTACTTC	CASSWASGDSWPYEQYF
TRBV5-4	TRBD1	TRBJ2-7	-	TGTGCCAGCAGCTCCCGGGACAGCTACGAGCAGTACTTC	CASSSRDSYEQYF
TRBV28	-	TRBJ1-2	few	TGTGCCAGCAGTTGGGTCGCCTATGGCTACACCTTC	CASSWVAYGYTF
TRBV7-2	-	TRBJ2-7	once	TGTGCCAGCAGCTTAGGGGGCCAGGGGTGGGAGCAGTACTTC	CASSLGGQGWEQYF
TRBV28	-	TRBJ2-1	-	TGTGCCAGCAGTTCCCCCCGTCGCGGGGACCCCGAGCAGTTCTTC	CASSSPRRGDPEQFF
TRBV5-4	TRBD1	TRBJ2-7	-	TGTGCCAGCAGCTTGCGGGACAGGGCCTACGAGCAGTACTTC	CASSLRDRAYEQYF
TRBV7-9	-	TRBJ1-2	-	TGTGCCAGCAGTCACACCGCCGGGGGACGCTACTATGGCTACACCTTC	CASSHTAGGRYYGYTF
TRBV18	TRBD1	TRBJ2-7	-	TGTGCCAGCCATGACAGGGGTTCCTACGAGCAGTACTTC	CASHDRGSYEQYF
TRBV19	TRBD2	TRBJ2-1	-	TGTGCCAGTAGTATAACTAGCGGTCACAATGAGCAGTTCTTC	CASSITSGHNEQFF
TRBV5-1	-	TRBJ1-4	-	TGCGCCAGCAGATGGGACGGGAATGAAAAACTGTTTTTT	CASRWDGNEKLFF
TRBV10-3	TRBD1	TRBJ1-5	few	TGTGCCATCAACGGACAGGGAAGCAATCAGCCCCAGCATTTT	CAINGQGSNQPQHF
TRBV9	-	TRBJ1-5	-	TGTGCCAGCAGCCCAAGGATAGATCAGCCCCAGCATTTT	CASSPRIDQPQHF
TRBV18	TRBD1	TRBJ2-7	-	TGTGCCAGCTCACCACCGGCAGGGGGTTCGGCAGTCTACGAGCAGTACTTC	CASSPPAGGSAVYEQYF
TRBV18	TRBD1	TRBJ2-6	few	TGTGCCAGCTCAATACTCGGACAGGGCTTTTCTGGGGCCAACGTCCTGACTTTC	CASSILGQGFSGANVLTF
TRBV5-1	TRBD2	TRBJ2-2	-	TGCGCCAGCAGCTCGCCCGGGACTAGCGGTAACACCGGGGAGCTGTTTTTT	CASSSPGTSGNTGELFF
TRBV6-1	TRBD1	TRBJ1-1	once	TGTGCCAGCAGTGGACCGGGACAGATACTGAACACTGAAGCTTTCTTT	CASSGPGQILNTEAFF
TRBV4-3	TRBD2	TRBJ2-2	-	TGCGCCAGCAGCCAAGGGGAGGGGATGGACGGGGAGCTGTTTTTT	CASSQGEGMDGELFF
TRBV5-6	-	TRBJ2-3	-	TGTGCCAGCAGCTTTGGGGGGCCCCATGGCACAGATACGCAGTATTTT	CASSFGGPHGTDTQYF
TRBV28	-	TRBJ2-5	-	TGTGCCAGCAGGCCCTTTGAGGGCAGGGGACATCAAGAGACCCAGTACTTC	CASRPFEGRGHQETQYF
TRBV27	-	TRBJ2-4	-	TGTGCCAGCAGTTTATCGCTAGCCCTCAAAAACATTCAGTACTTC	CASSLSLALKNIQYF
TRBV29-1	-	TRBJ2-7	-	TGCAGCGTTGAAGATTCGGACAAGACCTACGAGCAGTACTTC	CSVEDSDKTYEQYF
TRBV5-4	-	TRBJ1-2	-	TGTGCCAGCAGCTTGGCCATAGGGTCTCGTGGCTACACCTTC	CASSLAIGSRGYTF
TRBV6-5	TRBD2	TRBJ2-1	medium-sized	TGTGCCAGCAGTTACTCGGCGGGAGGGCCGTACAATGAGCAGTTCTTC	CASSYSAGGPYNEQFF
TRBV7-9	TRBD1	TRBJ2-7	-	TGTGCCAGCAGCTTAGGTCCTGCTGGACAGGGCTCTTACGAGCAGTACTTC	CASSLGPAGQGSYEQYF
TRBV28	-	TRBJ2-1	few	TGTGCCAGCAGTTTCCTCCGCGGGCCTAATGAGCAGTTCTTC	CASSFLRGPNEQFF
TRBV27	TRBD1	TRBJ2-7	-	TGTGCCAGCAGTTTTTTTACAGGGGGGTCCTACGAGCAGTACTTC	CASSFFTGGSYEQYF
TRBV5-4	-	TRBJ2-1	many	TGTGCCAGCAGCTTAGATCTGATAGGTGAGCAGTTCTTC	CASSLDLIGEQFF
TRBV9	TRBD1	TRBJ2-3	-	TGTGCCAGCAGCGTAGCAATCCGGGACAGGGGGCAGGATGGAGATACGCAGTATTTT	CASSVAIRDRGQDGDTQYF
TRBV15	-	TRBJ1-3	once	TGTGCCACCAGCAGCAGGGCCCGGGACTCTGGAAACACCATATATTTT	CATSSRARDSGNTIYF
TRBV7-2	TRBD1	TRBJ1-2	-	TGTGCCAGCAGCCCAGACAGGGTTCTTGGCTACACCTTC	CASSPDRVLGYTF
TRBV5-1	TRBD1	TRBJ1-1	-	TGCGCCAGCAGCCGCGGGCCCGGGACAGGTGAAGCTTTCTTT	CASSRGPGTGEAFF
TRBV9	-	TRBJ1-3	-	TGTGCCAGCAGCTTAGGAGGGTTTCTGGGTGGAAACACCATATATTTT	CASSLGGFLGGNTIYF
TRBV11-3	-	TRBJ2-3	once	TGTGCCAGCAGCTTAGATGGTGGTGGGCTCACAGATACGCAGTATTTT	CASSLDGGGLTDTQYF
TRBV6-1	-	TRBJ1-5	-	TGTGCCAGCAGTGATGATAATCGCTGGGGATTCGGTCAGCCCCAGCATTTT	CASSDDNRWGFGQPQHF
TRBV28	TRBD1	TRBJ1-2	-	TGTGCCAGCAGTTATACAGGGGCGGGGGGAGGCTACACCTTC	CASSYTGAGGGYTF